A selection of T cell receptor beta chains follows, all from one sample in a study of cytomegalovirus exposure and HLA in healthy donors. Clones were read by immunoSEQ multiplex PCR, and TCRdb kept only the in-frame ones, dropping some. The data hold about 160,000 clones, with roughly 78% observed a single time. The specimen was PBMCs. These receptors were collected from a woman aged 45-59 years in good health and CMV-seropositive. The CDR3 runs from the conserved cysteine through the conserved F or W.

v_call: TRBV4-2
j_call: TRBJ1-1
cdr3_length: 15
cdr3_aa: CASSHGGQGGTEAFF

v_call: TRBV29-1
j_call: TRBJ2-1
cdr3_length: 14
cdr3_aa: CSGSSARSYNEQFF

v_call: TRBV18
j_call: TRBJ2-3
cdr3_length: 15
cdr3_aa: CASSPTAQGSDTQYF

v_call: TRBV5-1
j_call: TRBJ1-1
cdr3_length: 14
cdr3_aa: CASSLIRGQTEAFF

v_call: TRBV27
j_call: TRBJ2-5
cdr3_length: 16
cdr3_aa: CASSFLAGGGGETQYF

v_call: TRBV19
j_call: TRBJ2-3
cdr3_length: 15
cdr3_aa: CASSIGPAGDYTQYF

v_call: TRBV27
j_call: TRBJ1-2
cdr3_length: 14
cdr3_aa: CASRRVGDGEGYTF

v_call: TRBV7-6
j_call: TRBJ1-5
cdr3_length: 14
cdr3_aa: CASSRRGDNQPQHF

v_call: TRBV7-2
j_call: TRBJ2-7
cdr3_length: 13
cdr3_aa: CASSARTAGEQYF

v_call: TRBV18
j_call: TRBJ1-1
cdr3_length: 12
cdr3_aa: CASSPPIAEAFF

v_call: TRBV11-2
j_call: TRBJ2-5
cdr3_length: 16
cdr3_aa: CASSYSPLAGGETQYF

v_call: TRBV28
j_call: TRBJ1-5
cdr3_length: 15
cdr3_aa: CASSEEGRANQPQHF

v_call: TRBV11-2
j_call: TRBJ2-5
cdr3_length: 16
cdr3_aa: CASSFSGRVRVETQYF

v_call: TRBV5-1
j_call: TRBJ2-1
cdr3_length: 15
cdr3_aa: CASSLGDRSNNEQFF

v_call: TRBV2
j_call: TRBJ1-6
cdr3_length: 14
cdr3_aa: CASRREGEGSPLHF

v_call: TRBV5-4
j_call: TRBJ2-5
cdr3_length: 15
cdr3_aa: CASSPRSGYQETQYF

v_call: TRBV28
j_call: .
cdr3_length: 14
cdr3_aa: CASSLGWTGSEQYF

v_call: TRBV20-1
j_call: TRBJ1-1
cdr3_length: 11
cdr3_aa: CSAREDSEAFF

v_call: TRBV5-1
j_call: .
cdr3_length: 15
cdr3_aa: CASSLRAGGPSEQYF

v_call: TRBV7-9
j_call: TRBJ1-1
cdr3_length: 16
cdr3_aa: CASSPILTDMNTEAFF

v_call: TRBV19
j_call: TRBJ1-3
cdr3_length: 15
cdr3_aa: CASSISPTGGNTIYF

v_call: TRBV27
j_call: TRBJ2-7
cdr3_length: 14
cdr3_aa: CASSFGQGRYEQYF

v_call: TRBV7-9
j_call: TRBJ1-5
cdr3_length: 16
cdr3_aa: CSSSSSRTGAITPQHF

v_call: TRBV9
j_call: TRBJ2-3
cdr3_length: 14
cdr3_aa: CASSFRGNTDTQYF

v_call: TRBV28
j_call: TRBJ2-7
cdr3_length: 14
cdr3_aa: CASSLWGGVYEQYF

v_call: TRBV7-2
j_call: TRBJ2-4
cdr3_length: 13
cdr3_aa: CASSPGGLVIQYF

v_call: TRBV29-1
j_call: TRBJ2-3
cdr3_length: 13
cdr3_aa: CSVGQGGADTQYF

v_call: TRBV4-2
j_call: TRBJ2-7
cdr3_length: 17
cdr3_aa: CASSQATSGRGFYEQYF

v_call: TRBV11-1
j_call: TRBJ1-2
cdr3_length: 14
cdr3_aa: CASSPSREHYGYTF

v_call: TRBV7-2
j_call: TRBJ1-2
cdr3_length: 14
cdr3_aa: CASSPQWQDYGYTF

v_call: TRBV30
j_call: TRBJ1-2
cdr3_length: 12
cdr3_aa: CAWSVISGGYTF

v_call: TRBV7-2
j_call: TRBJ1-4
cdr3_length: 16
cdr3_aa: CASGTRMGGGNEKLFF

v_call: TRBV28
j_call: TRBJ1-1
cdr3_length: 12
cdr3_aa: CASSFNRVQAFF

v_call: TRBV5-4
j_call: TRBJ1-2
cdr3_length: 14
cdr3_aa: CASSFGDRNYGYTF

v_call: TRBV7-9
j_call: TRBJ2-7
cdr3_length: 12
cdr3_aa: CASSPSGVEQYF

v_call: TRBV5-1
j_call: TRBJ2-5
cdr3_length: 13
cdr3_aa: CASSQGRGETQYF

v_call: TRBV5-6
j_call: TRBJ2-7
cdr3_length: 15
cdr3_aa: CASSFAAGGPGEQYF

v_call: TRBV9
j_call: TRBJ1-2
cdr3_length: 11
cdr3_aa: CASSVYRIQVF

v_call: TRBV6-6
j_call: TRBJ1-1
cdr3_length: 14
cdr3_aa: CASSSTGVNTEAFF

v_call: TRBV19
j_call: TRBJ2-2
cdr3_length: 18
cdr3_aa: CASQESHWRDRGAGELFF

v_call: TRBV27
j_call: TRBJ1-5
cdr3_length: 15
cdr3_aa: CASSTLGQGNQPQHF